This is a list of T cell receptor beta chains from one sample in a study of blood T cell repertoires in COVID-19. Only in-frame clones appear in the TCRdb table, and some are missing; sequencing was by immunoSEQ multiplex PCR. The sample carries tens of thousands of clones, around four fifths recorded once. The material sequenced was peripheral blood. The origin of the receptors is a man aged 45-65 years with acute or convalescent COVID-19. CDR3s include the opening cysteine and the closing phenylalanine or tryptophan. Part of the rows lack a size; the others show once, few, many or a class for expanded clones.

CASSLAGYGYTF | NA | TRBJ1-2 | TRBV5-6
CASSKEGEGAGYEQYF | once | TRBJ2-7 | TRBV21-1
CASSQTSGGTGELFF | NA | TRBJ2-2 | TRBV7-9
CASSVVGTSVSYEQYF | NA | TRBJ2-7 | TRBV7-2
CAWSVFSGQPQHF | NA | TRBJ1-5 | TRBV30
CATSTVYNEKLFF | NA | TRBJ1-4 | TRBV19
CASRTDYNEQFF | NA | TRBJ2-1 | TRBV25-1
CASSFGRGAYGYTF | NA | TRBJ1-2 | TRBV5-6
CASSLYFGNTIYF | NA | TRBJ1-3 | TRBV27
CASSEAGRETQYF | NA | TRBJ2-5 | TRBV6-1
CASSLIRTGETEAFF | NA | TRBJ1-1 | TRBV28
CSVTEPYPGVGNIQYF | once | TRBJ2-4 | TRBV29-1
CASSNPISGRGGDTQYF | NA | TRBJ2-3 | TRBV6-2/TRBV6-3
CASARGSNNSPLHF | NA | TRBJ1-6 | TRBV12-5
CASSLPTSGITDTQYF | NA | TRBJ2-3 | TRBV7-9
CSVERSSYNEQFF | NA | TRBJ2-1 | TRBV29-1
CASSFRSYNSPLHF | NA | TRBJ1-6 | TRBV28
CASSYRQGYTEAFF | NA | TRBJ1-1 | TRBV6-5
CASSMDRGETGELFF | NA | TRBJ2-2 | TRBV19
CASRSGGAYQETQYF | NA | TRBJ2-5 | TRBV5-4
CASSVAGQGVPDTQYF | NA | TRBJ2-3 | TRBV9
CASSPRSSYEQYF | NA | TRBJ2-7 | TRBV28
CASSRTGDTEAFF | NA | TRBJ1-1 | TRBV6-5
CASRDRGLDEQYF | NA | TRBJ2-7 | TRBV19
CASKGQGAGNTIYF | NA | TRBJ1-3 | TRBV19
CATSDGQGEREQYF | once | TRBJ2-7 | TRBV24-1
CASSSGDRKETQYF | NA | TRBJ2-5 | TRBV28
CASSQPTGREAFF | NA | TRBJ1-1 | TRBV4-2
CASSLGNRVSNEQFF | NA | TRBJ2-1 | TRBV28
CASSQDLLAGGQETQYF | NA | TRBJ2-5 | TRBV4-2
CASRDGQGSYGYTF | NA | TRBJ1-2 | TRBV6-6
CASSEPGQGYYEQYF | few | TRBJ2-7 | TRBV10-1
CASSQGGGNEQFF | NA | TRBJ2-1 | TRBV4-3
CASSSLGPREQFF | NA | TRBJ2-1 | TRBV11-2
CASSKAGARDQPQHF | NA | TRBJ1-5 | TRBV21-1
CAWSPSGVGYTF | NA | TRBJ1-2 | TRBV30
CAWSITGGAYNSPLHF | NA | TRBJ1-6 | TRBV30
CASRSQQGQPQHF | NA | TRBJ1-5 | TRBV12-3/TRBV12-4